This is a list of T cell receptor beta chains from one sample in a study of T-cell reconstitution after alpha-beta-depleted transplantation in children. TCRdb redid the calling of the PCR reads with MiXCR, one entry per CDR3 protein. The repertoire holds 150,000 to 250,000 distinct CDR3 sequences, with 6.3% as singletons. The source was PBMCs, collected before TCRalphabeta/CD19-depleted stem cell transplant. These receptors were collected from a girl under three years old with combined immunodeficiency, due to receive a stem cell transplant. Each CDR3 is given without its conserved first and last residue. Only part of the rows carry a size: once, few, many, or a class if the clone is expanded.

ASTQRPGEDDTGELF	many	TRBV25-1	TRBJ2-2
ASSEPGQGSYT	few	TRBV25-1	TRBJ1-2
ASSLRFGGTEAF	many	TRBV11-3	TRBJ1-1
ASSLTTGGTDTQY	many	TRBV7-9	TRBJ2-3
ASSGSRQPQETQY	few	TRBV18	TRBJ2-5
ASSQDWDARMNTEAF	many	TRBV4-1	TRBJ1-1
ASSIGWELF	many	TRBV19	TRBJ2-2
ASSLQREGQNEQF	many	TRBV28	TRBJ2-1
ASSHRNRDPYNEQF	many	TRBV4-3	TRBJ2-1
SALRHSSVLQETQY	many	TRBV20-1	TRBJ2-5
SAPGTSGGFDEQY	many	TRBV20-1	TRBJ2-7
ASSQDRAGVELF	many	TRBV4-3	TRBJ2-2
ATSDYGHPSSRGLSTYGYT	many	TRBV24-1	TRBJ1-2
ASSQRENEFYGYT	many	TRBV4-1	TRBJ1-2
ASSEARVEQY	many	TRBV6-1	TRBJ2-7
ASGAEAF	many	TRBV7-2	TRBJ1-1
ASSFRLATQRYEQY	many	TRBV12-3/TRBV12-4	TRBJ2-7
SARDHRIAKNIQY	many	TRBV20-1	TRBJ2-4
ASRVRGNTIY	many	TRBV21-1	TRBJ1-3
ASSLPIGANVLT	.	TRBV5-5	TRBJ2-6
AISAGQQNQPQH	many	TRBV10-3	TRBJ1-5
ASSERMGLISYNEQF	many	TRBV9	TRBJ2-1
SARDWDIYEQY	many	TRBV20-1	TRBJ2-7
ASSLARGGEQY	.	TRBV7-8	TRBJ2-7
SVLPLGQADSGANVLT	many	TRBV29-1	TRBJ2-6
ATTIQRGGTFEQF	many	TRBV27	TRBJ2-1
ASSGDYTYEQY	many	TRBV5-5	TRBJ2-7
ASRPHQNSNQPQH	many	TRBV12-3/TRBV12-4	TRBJ1-5
ASHLGRSSGNTIY	many	TRBV7-9	TRBJ1-3
ASSFGDPNYNEQF	.	TRBV28	TRBJ2-1
ASSREPTTGAGELF	many	TRBV4-1	TRBJ2-2
ASSASPWSNQPQH	many	TRBV6-1	TRBJ1-5
SVEGGWRYNEQF	.	TRBV29-1	TRBJ2-1
SALPGLQGQPQH	many	TRBV20-1	TRBJ1-5
ATSDPDPDARNEQF	many	TRBV24-1	TRBJ2-1
ASRSSGWSSYNEQF	many	TRBV7-8	TRBJ2-1
ASSPLEERLMNTEAF	many	TRBV12-3/TRBV12-4	TRBJ1-1
ASSFGSGEYYNEQF	many	TRBV28	TRBJ2-1
ASRPGLAGGEQY	.	TRBV6-2/TRBV6-3	TRBJ2-7
ASSEVRTGANVLT	.	TRBV2	TRBJ2-6
ASSGLAGPTMGDEQF	few	TRBV7-8	TRBJ2-1
ASSLVIRARIPGELF	many	TRBV11-2	TRBJ2-2
ASGFLTRGITEAF	many	TRBV12-3/TRBV12-4	TRBJ1-1
ASTPSGAQPQH	many	TRBV12-3/TRBV12-4	TRBJ1-5
ASSWSWRESDVGEQF	many	TRBV5-1	TRBJ2-1
ASSWGDIGYT	many	TRBV12-3/TRBV12-4	TRBJ1-2
ASSKNSGNTIY	many	TRBV25-1	TRBJ1-3
ASSPIRLAGTGELF	many	TRBV7-3	TRBJ2-2